Shown below are 28 T cell receptor beta chains from a single sample sequenced in a study of control samples from healthy donors and cancer patients. Data came from immunoSEQ multiplex PCR; TCRdb stores just in-frame clones and leaves some out. This sample has 150,000 to 180,000 clones, with roughly 94% found just once. The material sequenced was blood. These receptors all come from a man aged 35-49 years in good health.

The chain combines TRBV7-9 with TRBJ2-4; D might be TRBD1 or TRBD2, each matching 6 bases. Trimming removed 4 bases from V and 6 bases from J, with 16 bases in between. The CDR3 covers 15 residues. Germline values: CDR1 SEHNR, CDR2 FQNEAQ (reference sequence). CDR3 sequence: CASSSFFGGPNIQYF. In nucleotides, the CDR3 is TGTGCCAGCAGCTCCTTCTTCGGGGGCCCAAACATTCAGTACTTC.

This clone was detected only once. The V call is TRBV19, the J call TRBJ2-3, with D unclear. Deletions cut 1 base from V and 1 base from J, with 6 bases between. The CDR3 has 14 amino acids. The germline CDR1 and CDR2 sequences are LNHDA and SQIVND (reference sequence). The CDR3 is CASSIGWGTDTQYF. The CDR3 DNA sequence: TGTGCCAGTAGTATAGGGTGGGGCACAGATACGCAGTATTTT.

The CDR3 DNA reads as TGTGCCAGCAGCCAGGATGCTTCAGGGGTAGGGAATGAGCAGTTCTTC. It codes for CASSQDASGVGNEQFF. This chain joins TRBV4-2 and TRBJ2-1; the D gene is possibly TRBD1 (6 bases). CDR3 size: 16 residues. Trimming stripped 3 bases from V and 7 bases from J, with 19 bases between. Germline CDR1 LGHNA, CDR2 YNFKEQ.

The genes are TRBV28 and TRBJ2-2; 10 positions match TRBD1. Germline-derived CDR1 and CDR2 are MDHEN and SYDVKM. The CDR3 loop spans 15 amino acids. V lost 6 bases and J lost 3; bases outside the gene matches: 4. In DNA, the CDR3 is TGTGCCAGCAGGACAGGGGGCATCGACACCGGGGAGCTGTTTTTT. It specifies CASRTGGIDTGELFF.

The chain employs TRBV28 and TRBJ1-1; D is perhaps TRBD1 (6 bases). Germline assignment: CDR1 MDHEN and CDR2 SYDVKM. This CDR3 region has 16 residues. The V end lost 6 bases, the J end lost 4 bases, and 21 bases lay between the germline ends. CDR3 residues: CASRYWTVGGSTEAFF. In DNA form, the CDR3 reads TGTGCCAGCAGGTACTGGACAGTGGGCGGGAGCACTGAAGCTTTCTTT.

The chain couples TRBV4-1 to TRBJ1-1; TRBD1 matches 7 bases. The CDR3 contains 17 residues. Germline V CDR1 and CDR2: MGHRA, YSYEKL. The ends lost 4 bases at V and 0 bases at J; junction bases unmatched: 11. The CDR3 nucleotides are TGCGCCAGCAGCCGAGATACGACAGGGCCTCTGAACACTGAAGCTTTCTTT. This encodes CASSRDTTGPLNTEAFF.

V is TRBV19 and J is TRBJ1-5; D is unclear. CDR1 is LNHDA and CDR2 is SQIVND in the germline V gene (reference sequence). Deletions cut 6 bases from V and 7 bases from J, with 10 bases between. The CDR3 runs to 12 residues. Written as DNA, the CDR3 is TGTGCCAGTAGGGAGTTTCAGCAGCCCCAGCATTTT. Amino acids: CASREFQQPQHF.

This clone was found once. The chain is built from TRBV7-2 and TRBJ1-5, with TRBD1 as a possible D gene (6 bases). The germline V gene has CDR1 SGHTA and CDR2 FQGNSA. The CDR3 consists of 15 residues. Trimming took 1 base from V and 4 from J, leaving 11 bases between them. CDR3 DNA sequence: TGTGCCAGCAGCTTAGGGGACATCAAAAATCAGCCCCAGCATTTT. This encodes CASSLGDIKNQPQHF.

The chain carries TRBV13 and TRBJ1-1; no reliable D call. The germline V gene encodes CDR1 PRHDT and CDR2 FYEKMQ (reference sequence). The CDR3 length is 15 residues. The V end was cut by 5 bases, the J end by 0 bases, with 13 bases between. The CDR3: CASSALTSMNTEAFF. The CDR3 DNA follows: TGTGCCAGCAGCGCCTTGACATCCATGAACACTGAAGCTTTCTTT. Supplemented by reference TRBV13 and TRBJ1-1, the full variable domain reads AAGVIQSPRHLIKEKRETATLKCYPIPRHDTVYWYQQGPGQDPQFLISFYEKMQSDKGSIPDRFSAQQFSDYHSELNMSSLELGDSALYFCASSALTSMNTEAFFGQGTRLTVV.

V gene TRBV19 combines with J gene TRBJ1-6; TRBD1 matches 7 bases. Trimming removed 5 bases from V and 10 bases from J; junction bases left unmatched: 14. The germline V gene encodes CDR1 LNHDA and CDR2 SQIVND (reference sequence). This CDR3 is 16 amino acids long. CDR3 residues: CASSPRGGGLGSPLHF. In DNA, the CDR3 is TGTGCCAGTAGTCCTCGTGGAGGGGGCCTCGGGTCACCCCTCCACTTT.

The chain links TRBV4-3 to TRBJ1-2, with D possibly being TRBD1 (5 bases). The CDR3 extends over 13 amino acids. V was pared by 5 bases and J by 6 bases, with 13 bases between. The germline gives CDR1 LGHNA, CDR2 YSLEER. In nucleotides, the CDR3 is TGCGCCAGCAGCGGGGGGAGTGGGAATGGCTACACCTTC. Protein product: CASSGGSGNGYTF.

V and J are TRBV6-6 and TRBJ1-1; D might be TRBD1 (6 bases). Germline V gene lookup returns CDR1 MNHNY and CDR2 SVGAGI (reference sequence). The CDR3 totals 14 residues. V lost 5 bases and J lost 3, with 13 bases in between. The CDR3, as DNA: TGTGCCAGCAGTAGAGGGGGTACGGACACTGAAGCTTTCTTT. This encodes CASSRGGTDTEAFF.

The chain recombines TRBV5-1 with TRBJ1-6; 9 bases are shared with TRBD1. The CDR3 runs to 16 residues. CDR1 and CDR2 (germline): SGHRS, YFSETQ. The J segment lost 8 bases and the V segment lost 5 bases, leaving 11 bases of the junction unmatched. The CDR3 reads CASRPTSGTGYSPLHF. Here the CDR3 DNA reads TGCGCCAGCAGACCCACCTCCGGGACAGGGTATTCACCCCTCCACTTT. The full variable domain, completed using reference TRBV5-1 and TRBJ1-6, is KAGVTQTPRYLIKTRGQQVTLSCSPISGHRSVSWYQQTPGQGLQFLFEYFSETQRNKGNFPGRFSGRQFSNSRSEMNVSTLELGDSALYLCASRPTSGTGYSPLHFGNGTRLTVT.

This clone came up once. The rearrangement links TRBV4-1 to TRBJ2-1; TRBD2 agrees at 8 bases. CDR3 length: 18 residues. CDR1 is MGHRA, CDR2 YSYEKL, per germline. V gave up 3 bases and J gave up 0 bases; unmatched junction bases: 10. Here the CDR3 DNA reads TGCGCCAGCAGCCATCCTACTAGCGGACCAAGCTCCTACAATGAGCAGTTCTTC. Translating gives CASSHPTSGPSSYNEQFF.

V gene TRBV19 combines with J gene TRBJ2-4; D may be TRBD2 (6 bases). CDR1 and CDR2 from the germline V gene are LNHDA and SQIVND (reference sequence). The CDR3 covers 18 residues. The ends were cut back, 1 base at V and 0 bases at J, with 16 bases in the middle. DNA for the CDR3: TGTGCCAGTAGTATAGCCCCTTTAGGAGGGGCAGCCAAAAACATTCAGTACTTC. Translating it yields CASSIAPLGGAAKNIQYF.

The CDR3 region is CASSYSRTSTGEAFF. In DNA, the CDR3 is TGTGCCAGCAGTTACTCCCGGACCAGTACAGGTGAAGCTTTCTTT. The rearrangement links TRBV6-5 to TRBJ1-1, with a possible D match to TRBD1 (5 bases). The CDR3 totals 15 residues. The germline V gene has CDR1 MNHEY and CDR2 SVGAGI. V lost 0 bases and J lost 7, with 15 bases in between.

This rearrangement joins TRBV19 to TRBJ1-1; the D is unclear. The germline V and J ends were trimmed by 9 bases and 0 bases, with 5 bases remaining between them. CDR1 LNHDA and CDR2 SQIVND come from the germline V gene (reference sequence). This CDR3 region has 11 residues. As DNA, the CDR3 is TGTGCCAGCCGGCTGAACACTGAAGCTTTCTTT. As protein: CASRLNTEAFF.

The chain couples TRBV18 to TRBJ1-2, with D possibly TRBD1 on 6 matching bases. CDR1 is KGHSH and CDR2 is LQKENI in the germline V gene. V was shortened by 1 base and J by 3 bases, with 18 bases between the two germline ends. There are 17 residues in the CDR3. In nucleotides, the CDR3 is TGTGCCAGCTCACCACAAGAGGGACTTGGACAGTACTATGGCTACACCTTC. Amino acids: CASSPQEGLGQYYGYTF.

This clone was recorded once. The chain has TRBV27 and TRBJ2-2; D unclear. This CDR3 region has 15 residues. The germline gives CDR1 MNHEY, CDR2 SMNVEV (reference sequence). V was pared by 3 bases and J by 0 bases, with 8 bases between. Written as DNA, the CDR3 is TGTGCCAGCAGTTTCGGCAGCGCGAACACCGGGGAGCTGTTTTTT. Translated, it gives CASSFGSANTGELFF.

This CDR3 reads CASSLGSGQTKSGNTIYF. The CDR3 bases are TGCGCCAGCAGCTTGGGGTCCGGACAGACTAAATCTGGAAACACCATATATTTT. The chain combines TRBV5-1 with TRBJ1-3; possibly TRBD1 for D (6 bases). The CDR3 totals 18 residues. Looked up from germline, CDR1 is SGHRS and CDR2 is YFSETQ. V gave up 0 bases and J gave up 1 base, with 17 bases separating them.

This chain uses TRBV11-2 with TRBJ2-1; 9 bases align to TRBD2. Germline V CDR1 and CDR2: SGHAT, FQNNGV. CDR3 length equals 16 residues. J lost 5 bases, V lost 4 bases, and 9 bases had no gene match. In nucleotides, the CDR3 is TGTGCCAGCAGCTCCTATGCGGGGGGGATGCACAATGAGCAGTTCTTC. This translates into CASSSYAGGMHNEQFF. The full variable domain, rest sourced from reference TRBV11-2 and TRBJ2-1, is EAGVAQSPRYKIIEKRQSVAFWCNPISGHATLYWYQQILGQGPKLLIQFQNNGVVDDSQLPKDRFSAERLKGVDSTLKIQPAKLEDSAVYLCASSSYAGGMHNEQFFGPGTRLTVL.

The chain joins TRBV5-1 to TRBJ2-5; D is perhaps TRBD1 or TRBD2 (5 bases each). The CDR3 has 13 amino acids. Germline CDR1 is SGHRS and CDR2 is YFSETQ. Between the trimmed V and J ends, which lost 4 bases and 5 bases, there was a span of 12 bases. As DNA, the CDR3 is TGCGCCAGCAGCGGGGGTGCCGGGGAGACCCAGTACTTC. This sequence encodes CASSGGAGETQYF. Complete variable domain (other parts from reference TRBV5-1 and TRBJ2-5): KAGVTQTPRYLIKTRGQQVTLSCSPISGHRSVSWYQQTPGQGLQFLFEYFSETQRNKGNFPGRFSGRQFSNSRSEMNVSTLELGDSALYLCASSGGAGETQYFGPGTRLLVL.

The chain links TRBV7-9 to TRBJ1-2; TRBD1 agrees at 8 bases. The CDR3 runs to 16 residues. Germline assignment: CDR1 SEHNR and CDR2 FQNEAQ (reference sequence). V dropped 4 bases and J dropped 5; count of bases not matched to a gene: 12. CDR3 DNA sequence: TGTGCCAGCAGCTCCACCCGGACAGGGCAGGGATATGGCTACACCTTC. It codes for CASSSTRTGQGYGYTF.

This chain uses TRBV28 with TRBJ1-2; D call uncertain. V was pared by 3 bases and J by 8 bases, with 13 bases between. Germline V gene data show CDR1 as MDHEN and CDR2 as SYDVKM. This CDR3 comprises 13 residues. The CDR3 loop reads CASSFGALRGYTF. In DNA, the CDR3 is TGTGCCAGCAGTTTCGGCGCCCTGAGGGGCTACACCTTC.

The rearrangement joins TRBV27 to TRBJ1-1, with D tentatively TRBD1 (6 bases). Germline-derived CDR1 and CDR2 are MNHEY and SMNVEV (reference sequence). The CDR3 loop spans 13 amino acids. The V gene lost 5 bases and the J gene lost 3 bases, with 10 bases spanning the gap. The CDR3 DNA reads TGTGCCAGCAGTCTTAGGGGGGACACTGAAGCTTTCTTT. This translates into CASSLRGDTEAFF.

CDR3: CASSSRQGGGYGYTF. The DNA for the CDR3 is TGTGCCAGCAGTTCCAGACAGGGGGGCGGCTATGGCTACACCTTC. J is TRBJ1-2 and V is TRBV28, with TRBD1 matching 9 bases. The trim removed 4 bases at V and 4 bases at J, leaving 7 bases unmatched. The CDR3 extends over 15 amino acids. The germline CDR1 and CDR2 sequences are MDHEN and SYDVKM.

The rearrangement links TRBV19 to TRBJ2-5, with D tentatively TRBD2 (5 bases). V lost 6 bases and J lost 3, with 8 bases in between. The CDR3 extends over 12 amino acids. Germline CDR1 and CDR2: LNHDA and SQIVND (reference sequence). The CDR3 loop is CASREGEETQYF. The CDR3 DNA reads as TGTGCCAGTAGAGAGGGAGAAGAGACCCAGTACTTC.

This sequence joins TRBV18 and TRBJ1-4, with 7 bases that match TRBD1. CDR3 length equals 15 residues. The trim removed 2 bases at V and 7 bases at J, leaving 7 bases unmatched. The germline V gene encodes CDR1 KGHSH and CDR2 LQKENI. The DNA for the CDR3 is TGTGCCAGCTCACCAATACAGGGGACGGGTGAAAAACTGTTTTTT. Protein sequence: CASSPIQGTGEKLFF.